The 17 T cell receptor beta chains in this list originate from one sample, sequenced in a study of blood T cells in healthy people across ages. A sample-barcoded 5' primer and a J-beta primer mix were used in a second PCR of roughly 7 to 12 cycles. MiXCR was run by TCRdb on the 5' RACE reads, yielding one entry per CDR3 protein. The sample carries some 1,800,000 distinct CDR3 sequences, approximately 39% recorded once. Sequencing was done on a sample of blood. The receptors shown here come from a human donor in good health.

This chain joins TRBV3-1 and TRBJ2-3, with 8 bases that match TRBD2. The CDR3 sequence is 14 residues long. Germline V gene data show CDR1 as LGHDT and CDR2 as YNNKEL (reference sequence). V gave up 3 bases and J gave up 6 bases; unmatched junction bases: 5. The CDR3 sequence: CASSQVSGVDTQYF. The CDR3 DNA reads as TGTGCCAGCAGCCAGGTTAGCGGGGTGGATACGCAGTATTTT.

The rearrangement uses TRBV20-1 and TRBJ2-7; 7 bases line up with TRBD1. The CDR3 consists of 13 residues. V was pared by 6 bases and J by 1 base, with 6 bases of the junction left unmatched. In germline, CDR1 is DFQATT, CDR2 SNEGSKA (reference sequence). The DNA for the CDR3 is TGCAGTGCGGGACAGCGAGTTTCCTACGAGCAGTACTTC. It is translated as CSAGQRVSYEQYF.

This chain links TRBV7-2 with TRBJ2-1, with a tentative D call TRBD1 (6 bases). Germline V gene sequence: CDR1 SGHTA, CDR2 FQGNSA. This CDR3 region has 14 residues. V lost 5 bases to trimming and J lost 5 bases, with 13 bases between them. CDR3 loop: CASSQWTVNNEQFF. The CDR3 nucleotides read TGTGCCAGCAGCCAGTGGACAGTTAACAATGAGCAGTTCTTC.

There are many counts of this clonotype. V gene TRBV6-5 combines with J gene TRBJ2-7; D is ambiguous. Germline V gene data show CDR1 as MNHEY and CDR2 as SVGAGI. The germline V and J ends were trimmed by 2 bases and 4 bases, with 12 bases remaining between them. The CDR3 spans 14 residues. The CDR3, as DNA: TGTGCCAGCAGTTACCGCGGTCCCACTTACGAGCAGTACTTC. It encodes CASSYRGPTYEQYF.

This clonotype occurred a few times. The genes are TRBV7-9 and TRBJ2-5; no definite D call. Germline lookup yields CDR1 SEHNR and CDR2 FQNEAQ (reference sequence). This CDR3 contains 15 residues. V lost 6 bases to trimming and J lost 5 bases, with 19 bases between them. The CDR3 is CASRDLWGGEETQYF. The CDR3 DNA is TGTGCCAGCAGAGATCTTTGGGGTGGAGAGGAGACCCAGTACTTC.

The V gene is TRBV20-1, the J gene TRBJ1-2; TRBD1 matches 10 bases. CDR1 DFQATT and CDR2 SNEGSKA come from the germline V gene (reference sequence). The V gene end was trimmed by 6 bases and the J gene end by 8 bases; junction bases not matched to a gene: 12. The CDR3 runs to 14 residues. The CDR3 spells CSAPGDRGRIGYTF. The CDR3 nucleotides are TGCAGTGCCCCAGGGGACAGGGGTCGGATCGGCTACACCTTC.

The rearrangement links TRBV7-2 to TRBJ1-1, with D perhaps TRBD1 (6 bases). V lost 5 bases, J lost 5 bases, and 27 bases lay in between. CDR3 size: 18 residues. CDR1 is SGHTA, CDR2 FQGNSA, per germline. CDR3 DNA: TGTGCCAGCAGCCCATATGGCTTCGCAGGGGACCCCGGGACTGAAGCTTTCTTT. Protein sequence: CASSPYGFAGDPGTEAFF.

This clonotype showed up just once. V gene TRBV29-1 combines with J gene TRBJ2-7; TRBD1 might be the D (7 bases). The CDR3 sequence is 17 residues long. Germline values: CDR1 SQVTM, CDR2 ANQGSEA. V was trimmed by 3 bases and J by 0 bases, leaving 21 bases between them. DNA of the CDR3: TGCAGCGTTGATGGGACTCGACTCGGGACAGTCTCCTACGAGCAGTACTTC. Protein: CSVDGTRLGTVSYEQYF.

This clonotype appeared a few times. The V and J genes are TRBV12-3 or TRBV12-4 and TRBJ2-3; tentatively, D is TRBD1 (5 bases). The CDR3 runs 17 residues. Trimming removed 6 bases from V and 0 bases from J, with 19 bases in between. The DNA of the CDR3 is TGTGCCAGCAGGCCTGGGGCCTCGGGTCTTAGCACAGATACGCAGTATTTT. Translated: CASRPGASGLSTDTQYF.

The rearrangement links TRBV7-2 to TRBJ2-1, with a possible D match to TRBD2 (5 bases). The CDR3 runs to 14 residues. Germline V gives CDR1 SGHTA, CDR2 FQGNSA. The V and J ends lost 2 bases and 10 bases respectively, with 15 bases between them. CDR3 nucleotides: TGTGCCAGCAGCTTAAGGACTCTGCGTGGGGAGCAGTTCTTC. Translation gives CASSLRTLRGEQFF. Full variable domain (outside the CDR3, taken from reference TRBV7-2 and TRBJ2-1): GAGVSQSPSNKVTEKGKDVELRCDPISGHTALYWYRQSLGQGLEFLIYFQGNSAPDKSGLPSDRFSAERTGGSVSTLTIQRTQQEDSAVYLCASSLRTLRGEQFFGPGTRLTVL.

The chain recombines TRBV20-1 with TRBJ2-5, with D maybe TRBD2 (6 bases). The germline V and J ends were trimmed by 6 bases and 4 bases, with 15 bases remaining between them. The CDR3 length is 13 residues. Germline V CDR1 and CDR2: DFQATT, SNEGSKA (reference sequence). CDR3 sequence (DNA): TGCAGTGCCCAAGCCTGGGGAGGAGAGACCCAGTACTTC. Translated: CSAQAWGGETQYF.

This clonotype was seen only once. This rearrangement joins TRBV6-2 or TRBV6-3 to TRBJ1-1, with D perhaps TRBD1 (6 bases). CDR1 MNHEY and CDR2 SVGEGT come from the germline V gene. Trimming removed 7 bases at V and 7 bases at J, with 16 bases between. The CDR3 runs to 13 residues. The CDR3 DNA reads as TGTGCCAGCAACCCGAGGGGGGGGGTTGAAGCTTTCTTT. Its protein product is CASNPRGGVEAFF.

J is TRBJ2-5 and V is TRBV28; a possible D gene is TRBD2 (5 bases). Per the germline V gene, CDR1 is MDHEN and CDR2 is SYDVKM. CDR3 length: 16 amino acids. V was cut by 6 bases and J by 2 bases, with 19 bases left in between. CDR3 DNA sequence: TGTGCCAGCAGAGCCCAGAGGACTTATTTACAAGAGACCCAGTACTTC. Translating gives CASRAQRTYLQETQYF.

The table lists this clonotype with a count of one. The gene calls are TRBV11-2 and TRBJ2-1, with D possibly called TRBD1 or TRBD2 (5 bases each). There are 15 residues in the CDR3. V was trimmed by 4 bases and J by 3 bases, leaving 13 bases between them. CDR1 is SGHAT and CDR2 is FQNNGV in the germline V gene. CDR3 nucleotides: TGTGCCAGCAGCTGGGGGTCGTACGACTACAATGAGCAGTTCTTC. Translating it yields CASSWGSYDYNEQFF.

The chain links TRBV12-3 or TRBV12-4 to TRBJ1-2; no reliable D call. The V end lost 2 bases, the J end lost 0 bases, and 10 bases lay between the germline ends. This CDR3 spans 15 amino acids. This CDR3 reads CASSLSAVTNYGYTF. DNA for the CDR3: TGTGCCAGCAGTTTATCGGCAGTTACTAACTATGGCTACACCTTC.

This clonotype was seen only once. The chain uses TRBV29-1 and TRBJ1-3; D unresolved. CDR3 length equals 14 residues. Germline assignment: CDR1 SQVTM and CDR2 ANQGSEA. The germline V and J ends were trimmed by 6 bases and 0 bases, with 12 bases remaining between them. The CDR3 DNA is TGCAGCGTCCTAGGACGGTTCTCTGGAAACACCATATATTTT. Protein: CSVLGRFSGNTIYF.

This clonotype showed up many times. The chain has TRBV10-3 and TRBJ1-1, with D perhaps TRBD1 (5 bases). The CDR3 runs to 14 residues. Between the trimmed V and J ends, which lost 6 bases and 1 base, there was a span of 12 bases. Germline V gene data show CDR1 as ENHRY and CDR2 as SYGVKD. The CDR3 loop reads CAIRRDLRNTEAFF. The CDR3 nucleotides are TGTGCCATCAGACGGGACTTGAGGAACACTGAAGCTTTCTTT.